The present entry profiles one T cell receptor (beta chain) with its context. How the authors handled the data: Quantification of nucleated cells was approximated via reference gene primer amplification. Measured with immunoSEQ multiplex PCR; TCRdb has only the in-frame clones, and not every one. For V, J and clone size, that table is used; D and trimming come from the DNA. Of hundreds of thousands of clones detected, roughly 90% appear once; the ten largest clones hold approximately 12%. This entry is derived from a study of blood T cell repertoires in COVID-19. Background on the study: The United States, Italy and Spain provided the acute and convalescent COVID-19 samples. In each case, the material was cDNA or gDNA derived from T cells, B-cell-depleted T cells, or PBMCs.

The sequencing sample was made of peripheral blood. This clonotype was obtained from a woman aged 55-70 years with acute or convalescent COVID-19.

CDR3 amino acids: CASRVFSGNPPYEQYF. DNA of the CDR3: TGTGCCAGCAGAGTTTTTAGCGGGAACCCCCCCTACGAGCAGTACTTC. The chain combines TRBV28 with TRBJ2-7; 8 nucleotides align to TRBD2. The trim removed 6 bases at V and 2 bases at J, leaving 12 bases unmatched. Germline CDR1 and CDR2: MDHEN and SYDVKM. The CDR3 is made up of 16 amino acids.